This section outlines one T cell receptor (beta chain) sequence together with its context. The V and J ends lost 1 base and 4 bases respectively, with 10 bases between them. Germline assignment: CDR1 MRHNA and CDR2 SNTAGT. CDR3 size: 14 residues. The sample originates from a study of shared clonotypes between healthy human individuals. Looking at the study overall: Per donor, CD8 memory used one plate, CD8 naive used two, CD4 memory used three and CD4 naive used three.

Only in-frame clones appear in the TCRdb table, and some are missing; sequencing was by immunoSEQ multiplex PCR. The sample contains 1,500,000 or so clones, around 97% of which appear only once. Source material: naive CD4+ T cells sorted from blood. Subset in this sample: CD45RA+ positively selected. This chain links TRBV6-4 with TRBJ1-1; D may be TRBD1 (5 bases). The sequence came from a man aged 25-40 years in good health. In nucleotides, the CDR3 is TGTGCCAGCAGTGACTGGGCAGGGTCCACTGAAGCTTTCTTT. As protein: CASSDWAGSTEAFF.